The clone carrying this T cell receptor (beta chain) was seen a single time. This record belongs to a study of OX40 agonist ivuxolimab in advanced cancers. Measured with immunoSEQ multiplex PCR; TCRdb has only the in-frame clones, and not every one. The sample contains roughly 46,000 clones, roughly 89% of which appear only once. The specimen was CD4+ or CD8+ T cells sorted from blood, collected in a trial of the OX40 agonist ivuxolimab. This sequence originates from an adult with an advanced solid tumor such as melanoma, head and neck, liver or kidney cancer.

In nucleotides, the CDR3 is TGTGCCAGCTCACCGGGACAGGGAACCTATGGCTACACCTTC. This encodes CASSPGQGTYGYTF. The rearrangement uses TRBV18 and TRBJ1-2; 9 nucleotides align to TRBD1. The CDR3 consists of 14 residues. Germline loops: CDR1 KGHSH, CDR2 LQKENI. The ends lost 3 bases at V and 4 bases at J; junction bases unmatched: 3.